These T cell receptor beta chains were read from a single sample in a study of post-analysis software for immune sequencing data. TCRdb fed the PCR reads into MiXCR, producing one record per CDR3 protein. The sample lists roughly 700,000 distinct CDR3 sequences, 25% to 30% seen once, with roughly 0.53% in the top ten. Specimen: blood. These receptors were collected from a girl under 18 with multiple sclerosis. CDR3s include the opening cysteine and the closing phenylalanine or tryptophan. Each record gives: V gene, J gene, clone size, D gene, CDR3 DNA, CDR3 protein. The D gene is left open where the match is weak. Only some rows state a clone size, as once, few, many or a class for expanded clones.

>TRBV5-1|TRBJ2-5|many|-
TGCGCCAGCAGCTTGGAGGCGGGACAAGAGACCCAGTACTTC
CASSLEAGQETQYF
>TRBV20-1|TRBJ2-1|few|TRBD2
TGCAGTGCTAGAGGCGGGAGGGCCTTCTACAATGAGCAGTTCTTC
CSARGGRAFYNEQFF
>TRBV7-2|TRBJ2-6|-|TRBD1
TGTGCCAGCAGCTTAAGGACCGGGACAGGGTTTGGGGCCAACGTCCTGACTTTC
CASSLRTGTGFGANVLTF
>TRBV6-2/TRBV6-3|TRBJ2-1|-|TRBD2
TGTGCCAGCAGTTACTGGGAGGGACTAGCTCACAATGAGCAGTTCTTC
CASSYWEGLAHNEQFF
>TRBV10-3|TRBJ1-2|-|-
TGTGCCATCACCGACCTACCGGAGGGTTCAGGTTATGGCTACACCTTC
CAITDLPEGSGYGYTF
>TRBV28|TRBJ2-5|-|TRBD1
TGTGCCAGCAAGGGACAGGGGAGGGTAGAGACCCAGTACTTC
CASKGQGRVETQYF
>TRBV7-2|TRBJ2-5|many|-
TGTGCCAGCAGCTTAGTCGGGACCCCGGTAGGAGAGACCCAGTACTTC
CASSLVGTPVGETQYF
>TRBV6-6|TRBJ2-1|-|TRBD2
TGTGCCAGCAGTCCAGCGGGGGACCGACGGGATGAGCAGTTCTTC
CASSPAGDRRDEQFF
>TRBV3-1|TRBJ1-1|few|TRBD1
TGTGCCAGCAGCCCTGGACAGGGTTTGGTGAACACTGAAGCTTTCTTT
CASSPGQGLVNTEAFF
>TRBV24-1|TRBJ2-2|-|-
TGTGCCACCAGTGACTGGACAGGTGCGGGAGAACCCGGGGAGCTGTTTTTT
CATSDWTGAGEPGELFF
>TRBV6-5|TRBJ2-7|-|TRBD1
TGTGCCAGCAGTTACTCGGGATTACAGGGGTATGGTTCCGAGCAGTACTTC
CASSYSGLQGYGSEQYF
>TRBV9|TRBJ2-1|once|TRBD2
TGTGCCAGCAGCGTAGCTCTAGCGGGAGGGCCGTCCTACAATGAGCAGTTCTTC
CASSVALAGGPSYNEQFF
>TRBV6-2/TRBV6-3|TRBJ2-7|few|TRBD2
TGTGCCAGCAGTTACTCCATGGGACTAGTCTACGAGCAGTACTTC
CASSYSMGLVYEQYF
>TRBV7-8|TRBJ2-1|many|TRBD1
TGTGCCAGCAGCTCTACAGGGGCCAGCTCCTACAATGAGCAGTTCTTC
CASSSTGASSYNEQFF
>TRBV4-3|TRBJ2-1|many|-
TGTGCCAGCAGCCAAGCCACCTACAATGAGCAGTTCTTC
CASSQATYNEQFF
>TRBV15|TRBJ2-5|-|-
TGTGCCACCAGCAGGGGGACCGGTGGGAGGGAGACCCAGTACTTC
CATSRGTGGRETQYF
>TRBV5-1|TRBJ1-2|-|-
TGCGCCAGCAGCTTGGTAGCACACTATGGCTACACCTTC
CASSLVAHYGYTF
>TRBV7-2|TRBJ2-4|few|-
TGTGCCAGCAGCGGGGTAAGGGGGGACATTCAGTACTTC
CASSGVRGDIQYF
>TRBV20-1|TRBJ1-5|-|TRBD1
TGCAGTGCTACCTCTCCGGGACAGGGTTATAGCAATCAGCCCCAGCATTTT
CSATSPGQGYSNQPQHF
>TRBV14|TRBJ2-7|few|-
TGTGCCAGCAGCCCCCGGTGGCGGTCCTCCTACGAGCAGTACTTC
CASSPRWRSSYEQYF
>TRBV6-6|TRBJ1-5|-|-
TGTGCCAGCAGGGAGGGACTTAGCAATCAGCCCCAGCATTTT
CASREGLSNQPQHF
>TRBV20-1|TRBJ2-5|few|TRBD1
TGCAGTGCTAACAAACAGGGGCCCCAGGAGACCCAGTACTTC
CSANKQGPQETQYF
>TRBV3-1|TRBJ1-2|-|-
TGTGCCAGCAGCCATTCGTCCGGGGGAATCGAGCTAGGCTATGGCTACACCTTC
CASSHSSGGIELGYGYTF
>TRBV4-3|TRBJ2-5|-|-
TGCGCCAGCAGCCAAGAAGAGGACGTGGGGTGTGGGGAGCAGTACTTC
CASSQEEDVGCGEQYF
>TRBV5-1|TRBJ1-5|-|-
TGCGCCAGCATTGACCGGAAACAGGGACTCAGCAATCAGCCCCAGCATTTT
CASIDRKQGLSNQPQHF
>TRBV5-6|TRBJ1-5|-|-
TGTGCCAGCAGCTTGGGAGGGTATCGCAATCAGCCCCAGCATTTT
CASSLGGYRNQPQHF
>TRBV10-3|TRBJ2-7|few|TRBD2
TGTGCCATCAGATTAGCGGGAGGAGACTACGAGCAGTACTTC
CAIRLAGGDYEQYF
>TRBV12-5|TRBJ1-2|-|-
TGTGCTAGTGCCTCAGGATCTTCTCGCTATGGCTACACCTTC
CASASGSSRYGYTF
>TRBV29-1|TRBJ2-5|many|TRBD1
TGCAGCGCCCGGGACAGGGTGGTAGAGACCCAGTACTTC
CSARDRVVETQYF
>TRBV6-1|TRBJ1-2|-|TRBD1
TGTGCCAGCAACCACGTCCGGGGCAGGGGGTCCAGGGGCTATGGCTACACCTTC
CASNHVRGRGSRGYGYTF
>TRBV3-1|TRBJ1-2|-|TRBD1
TGTGCCAGCAGCCCCCTATGGACAGGTCTGGTGGATCGTGGCTACACCTTC
CASSPLWTGLVDRGYTF
>TRBV4-3|TRBJ2-7|many|-
TGCGCCAGCAGCCAAGATCGGAAGGGGCGCGAGCAGTACTTC
CASSQDRKGREQYF
>TRBV28|TRBJ2-3|few|-
TGTGCCAGCAGTGATACTACGGCTAGACGGGGTAGTAGCACAGATACGCAGTATTTT
CASSDTTARRGSSTDTQYF
>TRBV5-1|TRBJ2-5|-|-
TGCGCCAGCAGCGCCCACGGGACGAAGAGGGAGACCCAGTACTTC
CASSAHGTKRETQYF
>TRBV24-1|TRBJ2-1|-|-
TGTGCCACCAGTGCTGGGGGGACCCCCGACAATGAGCAGTTCTTC
CATSAGGTPDNEQFF
>TRBV5-1|TRBJ2-1|-|-
TGCGCCAGCAGCGTGTATTCCGGGGCAGTCGCCCAGAGCTCCTACAATGAGCAGTTCTTC
CASSVYSGAVAQSSYNEQFF
>TRBV20-1|TRBJ2-3|many|TRBD2
TGCAGTGCTGCGCCGGGACTAGCGGGGATGGGTCTCACAGATACGCAGTATTTT
CSAAPGLAGMGLTDTQYF